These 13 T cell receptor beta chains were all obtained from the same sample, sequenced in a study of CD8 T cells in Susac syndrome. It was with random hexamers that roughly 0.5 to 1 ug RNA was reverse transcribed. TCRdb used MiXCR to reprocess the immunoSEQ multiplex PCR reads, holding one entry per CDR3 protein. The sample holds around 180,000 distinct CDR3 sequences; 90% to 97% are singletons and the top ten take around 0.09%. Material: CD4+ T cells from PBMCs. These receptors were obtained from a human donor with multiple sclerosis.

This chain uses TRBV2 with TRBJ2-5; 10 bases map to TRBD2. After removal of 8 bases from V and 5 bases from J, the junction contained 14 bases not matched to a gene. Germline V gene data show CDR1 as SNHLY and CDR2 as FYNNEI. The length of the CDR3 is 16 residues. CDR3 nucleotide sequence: TGTGCCAGCTTTAGGATCGGGCTAGCGGGGGATGAGACCCAGTACTTC. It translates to CASFRIGLAGDETQYF. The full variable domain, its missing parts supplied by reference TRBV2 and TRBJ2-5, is EPEVTQTPSHQVTQMGQEVILRCVPISNHLYFYWYRQILGQKVEFLVSFYNNEISEKSEIFDDQFSVERPDGSNFTLKIRSTKLEDSAMYFCASFRIGLAGDETQYFGPGTRLLVL.

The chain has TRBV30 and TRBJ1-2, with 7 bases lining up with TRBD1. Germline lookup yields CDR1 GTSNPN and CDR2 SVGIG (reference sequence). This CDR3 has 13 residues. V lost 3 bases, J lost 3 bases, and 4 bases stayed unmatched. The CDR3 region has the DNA TGTGCCTGGAGGGAGGGGGCTGACTATGGCTACACCTTC. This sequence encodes CAWREGADYGYTF.

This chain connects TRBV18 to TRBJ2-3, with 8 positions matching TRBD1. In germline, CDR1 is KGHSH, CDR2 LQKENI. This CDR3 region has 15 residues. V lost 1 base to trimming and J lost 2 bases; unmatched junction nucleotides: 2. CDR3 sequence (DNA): TGTGCCAGCTCACCACTGGACAGGGCCACAGATACGCAGTATTTT. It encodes CASSPLDRATDTQYF.

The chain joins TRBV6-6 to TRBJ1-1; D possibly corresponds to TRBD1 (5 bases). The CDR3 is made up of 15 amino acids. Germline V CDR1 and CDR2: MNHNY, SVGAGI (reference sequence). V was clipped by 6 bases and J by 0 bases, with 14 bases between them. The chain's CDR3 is CASSLVGAMNTEAFF. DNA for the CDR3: TGTGCCAGCAGCCTAGTCGGGGCGATGAACACTGAAGCTTTCTTT.

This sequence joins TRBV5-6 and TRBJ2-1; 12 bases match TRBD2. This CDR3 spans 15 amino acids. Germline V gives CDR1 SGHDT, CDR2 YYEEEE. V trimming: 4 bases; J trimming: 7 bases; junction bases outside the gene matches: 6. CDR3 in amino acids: CASSRLAGATNEQFF. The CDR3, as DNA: TGTGCCAGCAGCCGACTAGCGGGGGCGACGAATGAGCAGTTCTTC.

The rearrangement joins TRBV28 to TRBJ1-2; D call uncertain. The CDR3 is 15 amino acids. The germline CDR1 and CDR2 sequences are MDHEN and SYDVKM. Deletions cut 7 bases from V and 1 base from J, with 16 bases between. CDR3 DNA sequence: TGTGCCAGCACCAGAATTTCGCGGGTTAACTATGGCTACACCTTC. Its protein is CASTRISRVNYGYTF.

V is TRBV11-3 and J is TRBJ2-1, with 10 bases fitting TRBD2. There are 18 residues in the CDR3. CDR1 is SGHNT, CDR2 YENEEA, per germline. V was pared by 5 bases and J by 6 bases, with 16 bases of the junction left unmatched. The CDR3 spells CASSQGQRGGLFTNEQFF. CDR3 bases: TGTGCCAGCAGCCAGGGGCAGCGGGGGGGCCTGTTTACCAATGAGCAGTTCTTC.

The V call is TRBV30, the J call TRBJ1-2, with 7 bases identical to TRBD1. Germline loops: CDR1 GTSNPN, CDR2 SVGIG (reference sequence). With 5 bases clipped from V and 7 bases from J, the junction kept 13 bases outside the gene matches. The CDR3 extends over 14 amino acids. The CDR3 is CAWGAFHRGGGYTF. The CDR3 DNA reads TGTGCCTGGGGGGCCTTCCACAGGGGAGGTGGCTACACCTTC.

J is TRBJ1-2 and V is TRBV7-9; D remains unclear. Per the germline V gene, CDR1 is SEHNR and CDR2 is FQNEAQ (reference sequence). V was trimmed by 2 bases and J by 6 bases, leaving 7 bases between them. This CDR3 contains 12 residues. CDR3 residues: CASSLLGNGYTF. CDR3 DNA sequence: TGTGCCAGCAGCTTATTAGGGAATGGCTACACCTTC.

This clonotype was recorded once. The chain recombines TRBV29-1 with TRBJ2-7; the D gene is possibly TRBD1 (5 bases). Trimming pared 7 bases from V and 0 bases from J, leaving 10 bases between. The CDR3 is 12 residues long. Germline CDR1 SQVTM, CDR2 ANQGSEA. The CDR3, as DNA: TGCAGCGCCGGTGACAGCTCCTACGAGCAGTACTTC. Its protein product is CSAGDSSYEQYF.

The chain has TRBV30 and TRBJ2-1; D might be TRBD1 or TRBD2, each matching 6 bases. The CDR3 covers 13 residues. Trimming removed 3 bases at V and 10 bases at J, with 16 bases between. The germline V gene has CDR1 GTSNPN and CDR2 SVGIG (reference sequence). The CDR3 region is CAWSASQGREQFF. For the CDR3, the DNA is TGTGCCTGGAGCGCATCGCAGGGGAGGGAGCAGTTCTTC.

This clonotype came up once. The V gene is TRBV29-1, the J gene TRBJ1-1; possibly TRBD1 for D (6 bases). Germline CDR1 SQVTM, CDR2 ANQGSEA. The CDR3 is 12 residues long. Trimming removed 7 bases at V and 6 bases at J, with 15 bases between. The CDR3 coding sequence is TGCAGCGCAGGAACAGGGAATTCTGAAGCTTTCTTT. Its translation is CSAGTGNSEAFF. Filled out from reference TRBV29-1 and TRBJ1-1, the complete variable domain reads SAVISQKPSRDICQRGTSLTIQCQVDSQVTMMFWYRQQPGQSLTLIATANQGSEATYESGFVIDKFPISRPNLTFSTLTVSNMSPEDSSIYLCSAGTGNSEAFFGQGTRLTVV.

CDR3 in amino acids: CSVGQTTYEQYF. DNA for the CDR3: TGCAGCGTTGGGCAGACCACCTACGAGCAGTACTTC. V usage is TRBV29-1 and J usage is TRBJ2-7; D is unclear. The germline CDR1 and CDR2 sequences are SQVTM and ANQGSEA. The V and J ends lost 4 bases and 2 bases respectively, with 9 bases between them. The CDR3 has 12 amino acids.